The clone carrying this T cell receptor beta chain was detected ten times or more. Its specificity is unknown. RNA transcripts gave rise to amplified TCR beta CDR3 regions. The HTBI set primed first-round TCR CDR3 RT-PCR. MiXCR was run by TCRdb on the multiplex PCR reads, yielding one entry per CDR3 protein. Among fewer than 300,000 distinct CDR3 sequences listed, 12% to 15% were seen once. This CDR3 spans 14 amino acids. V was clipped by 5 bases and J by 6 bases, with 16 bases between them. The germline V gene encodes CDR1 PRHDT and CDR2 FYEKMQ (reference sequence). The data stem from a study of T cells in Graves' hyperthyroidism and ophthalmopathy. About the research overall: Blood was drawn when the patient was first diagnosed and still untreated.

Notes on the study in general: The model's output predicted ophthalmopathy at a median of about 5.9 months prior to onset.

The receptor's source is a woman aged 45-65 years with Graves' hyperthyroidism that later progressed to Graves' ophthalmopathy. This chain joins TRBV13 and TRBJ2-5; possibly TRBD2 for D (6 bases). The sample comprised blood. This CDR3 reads CASSPSRERKTQYF. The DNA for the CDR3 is TGTGCCAGCAGCCCGTCACGGGAGAGGAAGACCCAGTACTTC.